The 10 T cell receptor beta chains below come from one sample, sequenced in a study of blood T cells in healthy people across ages. Alongside a J-beta primer mix, a sample-barcoded 5' primer served in a second PCR lasting roughly 7 to 11 cycles. TCRdb re-called the 5' RACE reads through MiXCR, storing one row per CDR3 protein. The sample records 900,000 to 950,000 distinct CDR3 sequences, about 27% being singletons. This sample also appeared in a second study, on T cells of mothers and their children.

Specimen: blood. Receptors were obtained from a woman between 35 and 50 years old in good health.

This clonotype showed up just a few times. The J gene is TRBJ2-5, the V gene TRBV7-2; 8 nucleotides agree with TRBD1. The V segment lost 5 bases and the J segment 2 bases; nucleotides outside the gene matches: 10. The CDR3 runs 16 residues. The germline V gene has CDR1 SGHTA and CDR2 FQGNSA. CDR3 amino acids: CASSATRTGPQETQYF. The CDR3 nucleotides are TGTGCCAGCAGCGCCACAAGGACAGGGCCTCAAGAGACCCAGTACTTC.

The DNA of the CDR3 is TGCAGTGCCAGCAGCCTTACTAGCGGCTACGAGCAGTACTTC. Amino acids: CSASSLTSGYEQYF. The chain employs TRBV20-1 and TRBJ2-7; 8 nucleotides match TRBD2. With 6 bases clipped from V and 3 bases from J, the junction kept 10 bases outside the gene matches. The CDR3 extends over 14 amino acids. From germline, CDR1 is DFQATT and CDR2 SNEGSKA (reference sequence).

In its sample, this clonotype was seen many times. This chain connects TRBV3-1 to TRBJ2-7; D gene unclear. This CDR3 is 12 amino acids long. From germline, CDR1 is LGHDT and CDR2 YNNKEL (reference sequence). Trimming pared 1 base from V and 3 bases from J, leaving 4 bases between. The CDR3 region has the DNA TGTGCCAGCAGCCAAGTAAACTACGAGCAGTACTTC. Its translation: CASSQVNYEQYF.

The sample holds many counts of this clonotype. This chain joins TRBV7-2 and TRBJ2-7; D might be TRBD2 (6 bases). CDR3 length: 15 residues. CDR1 is SGHTA and CDR2 is FQGNSA in the germline V gene. Trimming removed 1 base from V and 2 bases from J, with 12 bases in between. Here the CDR3 reads CASSLDGGTTYEQYF. The DNA for the CDR3 is TGTGCCAGCAGCTTAGACGGGGGAACTACCTACGAGCAGTACTTC.

V and J are TRBV2 and TRBJ2-5; 7 nucleotides line up with TRBD1. Trimming at V came to 6 bases and at J to 5 bases, leaving 12 bases not matched to a gene. The CDR3 totals 15 residues. Per germline, CDR1 SNHLY and CDR2 FYNNEI. The CDR3 loop reads CASRHDRASRETQYF. The CDR3, as DNA: TGTGCCAGCAGGCACGACAGGGCTTCTCGGGAGACCCAGTACTTC.

The chain combines TRBV27 with TRBJ1-2, with 8 bases lining up with TRBD1. Per germline, CDR1 MNHEY and CDR2 SMNVEV (reference sequence). The CDR3 totals 14 residues. Trimming removed 5 bases from V and 2 bases from J; junction bases left unmatched: 4. CDR3 DNA: TGTGCCAGCAGTGAGGACAGGGTCAACTATGGCTACACCTTC. Its protein is CASSEDRVNYGYTF.

This clonotype came up many times. The chain links TRBV4-2 to TRBJ2-3; no firm D call. Trimming removed 0 bases from V and 1 base from J, with 11 bases in between. Germline CDR1 LGHNA, CDR2 YNFKEQ. The CDR3 length is 16 residues. The CDR3 sequence: CASSQDLGSRTDTQYF. CDR3 nucleotide sequence: TGTGCCAGCAGCCAAGATCTGGGCTCCCGCACAGATACGCAGTATTTT.

This clonotype was picked up one time. The V gene is TRBV3-1, the J gene TRBJ2-5; the match to TRBD1 covers 10 bases. CDR1 is LGHDT and CDR2 is YNNKEL in the germline V gene (reference sequence). V shed 4 bases, J shed 9 bases, and the junction held 26 bases outside the gene matches. The CDR3 covers 20 residues. CDR3 bases: TGTGCCAGCAGCCGCAAGATGGGGCGGACAGGGGGTCCTCAACCGGCGGCCCAGTACTTC. Residues: CASSRKMGRTGGPQPAAQYF.

V gene TRBV5-5 combines with J gene TRBJ1-5; tentative D call: TRBD1 (5 bases). This CDR3 has 19 residues. Trimming removed 4 bases at V and 3 bases at J, with 26 bases between. Germline CDR1 is SGHKS and CDR2 is YYEKEE (reference sequence). CDR3 DNA sequence: TGTGCCAGCAGCCGGGGACTTTCCAGTGGGGTCGGCGCCAATCAGCCCCAGCATTTT. Translating gives CASSRGLSSGVGANQPQHF.

This clonotype appeared many times. J is TRBJ2-3 and V is TRBV28, with D uncertain. Germline V gene data show CDR1 as MDHEN and CDR2 as SYDVKM. Between the trimmed V and J ends, which lost 1 base and 5 bases, there was a span of 7 bases. CDR3 length: 13 amino acids. The DNA for the CDR3 is TGTGCCAGCAGTTTATCCGTAGGAGATACGCAGTATTTT. Protein product: CASSLSVGDTQYF. The whole variable domain, filled in from reference TRBV28 and TRBJ2-3, reads DVKVTQSSRYLVKRTGEKVFLECVQDMDHENMFWYRQDPGLGLRLIYFSYDVKMKEKGDIPEGYSVSREKKERFSLILESASTNQTSMYLCASSLSVGDTQYFGPGTRLTVL.